The 25 T cell receptor beta chains reported below all come from one sample, sequenced in a study of blood T cell repertoires in COVID-19. Assay: immunoSEQ multiplex PCR; the TCRdb copy retains only in-frame clones and omits some. The sample has more than 20,000 clones, about nine tenths seen once; the top ten hold about a quarter. The sequencing sample was made of peripheral blood. The receptors originated from a human donor with active COVID-19. The donor label of this sample is uncertain.

The genes are TRBV3-1 (or the pseudogene TRBV3-2) and TRBJ2-3; 8 nucleotides line up with TRBD2. This CDR3 is built from 16 residues. Trimming removed 0 bases from V and 1 base from J; junction bases left unmatched: 3. Germline values: CDR1 LGHDT, CDR2 YNNKEL (reference sequence). CDR3 amino acids: CASSQDGGGGTDTQYF. In DNA form, the CDR3 reads TGTGCCAGCAGCCAAGACGGGGGGGGAGGCACAGATACGCAGTATTTT.

This clone was observed once. The genes are TRBV5-6 and TRBJ1-2; D ambiguous. This CDR3 spans 13 amino acids. From germline, CDR1 is SGHDT and CDR2 YYEEEE. V gave up 0 bases and J gave up 4 bases, with 7 bases separating them. As DNA, the CDR3 is TGTGCCAGCAGCTTGGTCCGGGTCTATGGCTACACCTTC. Translated: CASSLVRVYGYTF. Together with reference TRBV5-6 and TRBJ1-2, the CDR3 gives the full variable domain: DAGVTQSPTHLIKTRGQQVTLRCSPKSGHDTVSWYQQALGQGPQFIFQYYEEEERQRGNFPDRFSGHQFPNYSSELNVNALLLGDSALYLCASSLVRVYGYTFGSGTRLTVV.

The J gene is TRBJ2-7, the V gene TRBV14; perhaps TRBD2 as D (6 bases). Trimming left V 1 base short and J 6 bases short, with 13 bases between. The CDR3 extends over 14 amino acids. From germline, CDR1 is SGHDN and CDR2 FVKESK. This CDR3 reads CASSQVGLNTEQYF. Written as DNA, the CDR3 is TGTGCCAGCAGCCAAGTCGGACTAAACACCGAGCAGTACTTC. The full variable domain, with the rest looked up from reference TRBV14 and TRBJ2-7, is EAGVTQFPSHSVIEKGQTVTLRCDPISGHDNLYWYRRVMGKEIKFLLHFVKESKQDESGMPNNRFLAERTGGTYSTLKVQPAELEDSGVYFCASSQVGLNTEQYFGPGTRLTVT.

The gene calls are TRBV7-9 and TRBJ1-1, with D uncertain. Trimming cost V 2 bases and J 0 bases, with 7 bases left between them. The CDR3 loop spans 14 amino acids. Germline values: CDR1 SEHNR, CDR2 FQNEAQ (reference sequence). The CDR3 reads CASSLSRLNTEAFF. The CDR3 region has the DNA TGTGCCAGCAGCTTATCGCGTCTGAACACTGAAGCTTTCTTT.

J is TRBJ2-7 and V is TRBV5-1; TRBD1 aligns across 9 bases. CDR3 length equals 14 residues. V shed 3 bases, J shed 3 bases, and the junction held 4 bases outside the gene matches. Germline CDR1 reads SGHRS; CDR2 reads YFSETQ. The CDR3 DNA reads as TGCGCCAGCAGCTCGGACAGGGGAAACTACGAGCAGTACTTC. Translation gives CASSSDRGNYEQYF.

This rearrangement joins TRBV29-1 to TRBJ2-3; 9 bases line up with TRBD2. Germline values: CDR1 SQVTM, CDR2 ANQGSEA. CDR3 length equals 13 residues. V dropped 6 bases and J dropped 4; count of bases not matched to a gene: 5. The CDR3 loop reads CSVLTSGPDTQYF. The CDR3 coding sequence is TGCAGCGTCCTGACTAGCGGACCAGATACGCAGTATTTT.

This chain connects TRBV6-4 to TRBJ2-5, with D hard to call. There are 12 residues in the CDR3. With 9 bases removed from V and 3 bases from J, the gap between germline ends came to 11 bases. Germline-derived CDR1 and CDR2 are MRHNA and SNTAGT. CDR3 DNA: TGTGCCAGTAAAAGATTAGAAGAGACCCAGTACTTC. Translated: CASKRLEETQYF.

This chain connects TRBV24-1 to TRBJ2-2; 8 nucleotides agree with TRBD2. V trimming: 4 bases; J trimming: 3 bases; junction bases outside the gene matches: 3. Germline lookup yields CDR1 KGHDR and CDR2 SFDVKD. CDR3 size: 15 residues. The CDR3 region is CATSDGGADTGELFF. DNA of the CDR3: TGTGCCACCAGTGACGGGGGGGCCGACACCGGGGAGCTGTTTTTT.

This rearrangement joins TRBV7-3 to TRBJ2-1, with D possibly matching TRBD2 (5 bases). The germline V gene has CDR1 SGHTA and CDR2 FQGTGA. The CDR3 consists of 14 residues. Trimming removed 7 bases at V and 7 bases at J, with 17 bases between. CDR3 nucleotide sequence: TGTGCCAGCACCTCTGGAGGAAGTGGGAATGAGCAGTTCTTC. Translation gives CASTSGGSGNEQFF.

The V and J genes are TRBV5-8 and TRBJ1-1, with 9 bases fitting TRBD1. Per germline, CDR1 SGHTS and CDR2 YDEGEE. Trimming cost V 4 bases and J 1 base; bases outside gene matches: 5. The CDR3 is 15 residues long. DNA for the CDR3: TGTGCCAGCAGCCTCTCGGGACAGGGGAACACTGAAGCTTTCTTT. Residues: CASSLSGQGNTEAFF.

V and J are TRBV5-1 and TRBJ2-6; tentatively, D is TRBD1 (5 bases). The V gene's germline CDR1 is SGHRS and CDR2 YFSETQ. The CDR3 length is 16 residues. Trimming removed 2 bases from V and 0 bases from J, with 9 bases in between. The CDR3 nucleotides are TGCGCCAGCAGCTTCTCAGGGAACTCTGGGGCCAACGTCCTGACTTTC. It translates to CASSFSGNSGANVLTF.

This clone was counted only a few times. The chain is built from TRBV2 and TRBJ1-5; D is undetermined. Germline V gives CDR1 SNHLY, CDR2 FYNNEI. The CDR3 covers 15 residues. V shed 7 bases and J shed 3 bases, with 16 bases lying between them. For the CDR3, the DNA is TGTGCCAGCAAACAAAGTCTGCACAACAATCAGCCCCAGCATTTT. It yields the protein CASKQSLHNNQPQHF. Full variable domain (missing parts from reference TRBV2 and TRBJ1-5): EPEVTQTPSHQVTQMGQEVILRCVPISNHLYFYWYRQILGQKVEFLVSFYNNEISEKSEIFDDQFSVERPDGSNFTLKIRSTKLEDSAMYFCASKQSLHNNQPQHFGDGTRLSIL.

The chain recombines TRBV28 with TRBJ2-1, with 8 bases that match TRBD1. Per germline, CDR1 MDHEN and CDR2 SYDVKM. V shed 6 bases, J shed 3 bases, and the junction held 7 bases outside the gene matches. The CDR3 has 15 residues. The CDR3 sequence: CASSFFGTGYNEQFF. The CDR3 DNA sequence: TGTGCCAGCAGCTTCTTCGGGACAGGCTACAATGAGCAGTTCTTC.

This chain joins TRBV5-1 and TRBJ2-3; 8 nucleotides agree with TRBD2. The CDR3 loop spans 15 amino acids. CDR1 SGHRS and CDR2 YFSETQ come from the germline V gene. The trim removed 0 bases at V and 0 bases at J, leaving 0 bases unmatched. CDR3: CASSLASGSTDTQYF. In DNA form, the CDR3 reads TGCGCCAGCAGCTTGGCTAGCGGGAGCACAGATACGCAGTATTTT.

The chain uses TRBV10-3 and TRBJ2-7; 10 bases line up with TRBD2. The CDR3 has 15 amino acids. The germline gives CDR1 ENHRY, CDR2 SYGVKD. With 4 bases clipped from V and 5 bases from J, the junction kept 8 bases outside the gene matches. The chain's CDR3 is CAISAEGLAFDEQYF. The CDR3, as DNA: TGTGCCATCAGTGCCGAGGGACTAGCGTTCGACGAGCAGTACTTC.

The gene calls are TRBV4-2 and TRBJ2-7; weak D call: TRBD1 (5 bases). The CDR3 spans 13 residues. Trimming cost V 3 bases and J 2 bases, with 8 bases left between them. Germline loops: CDR1 LGHNA, CDR2 YNFKEQ. CDR3 region: CASSHRDTYEQYF. The CDR3 nucleotides are TGTGCCAGCAGCCACAGGGATACCTACGAGCAGTACTTC.

J is TRBJ1-1 and V is TRBV5-4; 8 nucleotides match TRBD1. The germline V gene has CDR1 SGHNT and CDR2 YYREEE (reference sequence). The CDR3 consists of 14 residues. The junction had 5 bases not matched to a gene; V was cut back by 4 bases and J by 3 bases. DNA for the CDR3: TGTGCCAGCAGCCGACAGGGGAGGTACACTGAAGCTTTCTTT. Protein product: CASSRQGRYTEAFF.

V gene TRBV2 combines with J gene TRBJ2-5; TRBD2 matches at 7 bases. Per germline, CDR1 SNHLY and CDR2 FYNNEI. The V segment lost 5 bases and the J segment 2 bases; nucleotides outside the gene matches: 8. The CDR3 consists of 15 residues. CDR3 DNA: TGTGCCAGCAGTAGGAGGACGGGAGGACAAGAGACCCAGTACTTC. Translating gives CASSRRTGGQETQYF.

The rearrangement joins TRBV2 to TRBJ1-6, with D possibly being TRBD1 (6 bases). Per germline, CDR1 SNHLY and CDR2 FYNNEI. V lost 8 bases, J lost 9 bases, and 17 bases lay in between. This CDR3 contains 14 residues. The CDR3 sequence is CASRPGGHFSPLHF. CDR3 DNA sequence: TGTGCCAGCCGCCCGGGGGGACATTTTTCACCCCTCCACTTT.

The table lists this clone with a count of one. The chain couples TRBV10-1 to TRBJ2-7; TRBD1 agrees at 9 bases. The CDR3 sequence is 15 residues long. The V gene end was trimmed by 5 bases and the J gene end by 7 bases; junction bases not matched to a gene: 12. CDR1 and CDR2 (germline): WNHNN, SYGVQD (reference sequence). DNA for the CDR3: TGCGCCAGCAGTCGATCCGGGACAGGGATTGGGGAGCAGTACTTC. Translating it yields CASSRSGTGIGEQYF.

V is TRBV7-2 and J is TRBJ1-6; maybe TRBD1 (6 bases). The germline gives CDR1 SGHTA, CDR2 FQGNSA. V was cut by 1 base and J by 9 bases, with 10 bases left in between. The CDR3 totals 14 residues. The CDR3 DNA sequence: TGTGCCAGCAGCTTAGGGACAGTTGGTTCACCCCTCCACTTT. Its protein product is CASSLGTVGSPLHF.

The chain employs TRBV15 and TRBJ1-1, with 7 bases aligning to TRBD1. V dropped 6 bases and J dropped 3; count of bases not matched to a gene: 4. The CDR3 loop spans 13 amino acids. The V gene's germline CDR1 is LNHNV and CDR2 YYDKDF (reference sequence). The CDR3 protein is CATRQGWDTEAFF. Written as DNA, the CDR3 is TGTGCCACCAGACAGGGGTGGGACACTGAAGCTTTCTTT.

In this sample, this clone turned up once. This chain uses TRBV11-3 with TRBJ2-5; a weak D match, TRBD2 (5 bases). From germline, CDR1 is SGHNT and CDR2 YENEEA. Trimming removed 3 bases from V and 5 bases from J, with 13 bases in between. The CDR3 consists of 14 residues. The DNA for the CDR3 is TGTGCCAGCAGCTTGTCGGGGATGCTGGAGACCCAGTACTTC. Translated: CASSLSGMLETQYF.

The J gene is TRBJ2-7, the V gene TRBV27; D possibly corresponds to TRBD1 (6 bases). V was trimmed by 4 bases and J by 4 bases, leaving 14 bases between them. Germline loops: CDR1 MNHEY, CDR2 SMNVEV (reference sequence). CDR3 length: 14 residues. CDR3 amino acids: CASSSLTGEYEQYF. In DNA form, the CDR3 reads TGTGCCAGCAGTTCCTTGACAGGAGAATACGAGCAGTACTTC.

V is TRBV6-6 and J is TRBJ2-2, with 8 nucleotides matching TRBD1. CDR3 length: 14 amino acids. CDR1 and CDR2 (germline): MNHNY, SVGAGI (reference sequence). V lost 6 bases, J lost 4 bases, and 4 bases stayed unmatched. CDR3 nucleotide sequence: TGTGCCAGCAGCGCCGGACAGGGCACCGGGGAGCTGTTTTTT. Its protein is CASSAGQGTGELFF.